The next 13 T cell receptor beta chains were all read from a single sample in a study of T cells in narcolepsy. TCRdb's copy holds only in-frame clones and misses some; the assay was immunoSEQ multiplex PCR. The sample carries around 25,000 clones, about nine tenths recorded once. The sample comprised CD45RA- memory CD4+ T cells from PBMCs. All receptors come from a human donor with narcolepsy.

The chain combines TRBV9 with TRBJ2-3; D may be TRBD1 (5 bases). CDR3 length: 13 residues. Trimming left V 0 bases short and J 3 bases short, with 5 bases between. Germline assignment: CDR1 SGDLS and CDR2 YYNGEE. Here the CDR3 reads CASSVGQTDTQYF. The CDR3 DNA reads TGTGCCAGCAGCGTAGGACAGACAGATACGCAGTATTTT.

The rearrangement uses TRBV5-1 and TRBJ2-1; 9 bases agree with TRBD1. The germline V gene encodes CDR1 SGHRS and CDR2 YFSETQ. After removal of 0 bases from V and 3 bases from J, the junction contained 4 bases not matched to a gene. This CDR3 has 16 residues. The CDR3 DNA sequence: TGCGCCAGCAGCTTGGCTGGGACAGGGCTCTACAATGAGCAGTTCTTC. Translated, it gives CASSLAGTGLYNEQFF. The full variable domain, with the rest looked up from reference TRBV5-1 and TRBJ2-1, is KAGVTQTPRYLIKTRGQQVTLSCSPISGHRSVSWYQQTPGQGLQFLFEYFSETQRNKGNFPGRFSGRQFSNSRSEMNVSTLELGDSALYLCASSLAGTGLYNEQFFGPGTRLTVL.

The count of this clone is one. The chain links TRBV5-4 to TRBJ1-2; D perhaps matches TRBD1 (5 bases). Per the germline V gene, CDR1 is SGHNT and CDR2 is YYREEE (reference sequence). V lost 1 base, J lost 8 bases, and 12 bases lay in between. This CDR3 has 13 residues. The CDR3 loop reads CASSLWGDPGYTF. CDR3 sequence (DNA): TGTGCCAGCAGCTTGTGGGGGGACCCAGGCTACACCTTC.

V usage is TRBV5-1 and J usage is TRBJ2-1, with 8 nucleotides matching TRBD2. The V segment lost 5 bases and the J segment 5 bases; nucleotides outside the gene matches: 12. There are 16 residues in the CDR3. Germline V lookup: CDR1 SGHRS, CDR2 YFSETQ. CDR3 loop: CASSPLSGGFDNEQFF. Here the CDR3 DNA reads TGCGCCAGCAGTCCTCTAAGCGGGGGCTTCGACAATGAGCAGTTCTTC.

The J gene is TRBJ1-2, the V gene TRBV6-6; D uncertain. V was shortened by 6 bases and J by 7 bases, with 15 bases between the two germline ends. This CDR3 has 13 residues. Germline-derived CDR1 and CDR2 are MNHNY and SVGAGI (reference sequence). CDR3: CASSPEEGSGYTF. The CDR3 nucleotides are TGTGCCAGCAGCCCCGAGGAGGGTAGTGGCTACACCTTC.

This chain links TRBV5-4 with TRBJ2-1; maybe TRBD2 (7 bases). Trimming took off 0 bases at V and 2 bases at J, with 12 bases between the two ends. This CDR3 spans 16 amino acids. Looked up from germline, CDR1 is SGHNT and CDR2 is YYREEE (reference sequence). The CDR3 spells CASSLGGGGPYNEQFF. CDR3 in DNA: TGTGCCAGCAGCTTGGGGGGGGGCGGCCCCTACAATGAGCAGTTCTTC.

V and J are TRBV7-9 and TRBJ1-1; 10 positions match TRBD1. V dropped 5 bases and J dropped 10; count of bases not matched to a gene: 10. CDR1 and CDR2 from the germline V gene are SEHNR and FQNEAQ (reference sequence). The CDR3 totals 14 residues. CDR3 amino acids: CASSPGTGERVAFF. In nucleotides, the CDR3 is TGTGCCAGCAGCCCGGGGACAGGGGAAAGAGTAGCTTTCTTT. Based on the CDR3 plus reference TRBV7-9 and TRBJ1-1, the full variable domain is DTGVSQNPRHKITKRGQNVTFRCDPISEHNRLYWYRQTLGQGPEFLTYFQNEAQLEKSRLLSDRFSAERPKGSFSTLEIQRTEQGDSAMYLCASSPGTGERVAFFGQGTRLTVV.

The chain has TRBV18 and TRBJ1-4; 7 bases align to TRBD1. This CDR3 region has 15 residues. V gave up 1 base and J gave up 3 bases; unmatched junction bases: 2. Per germline, CDR1 KGHSH and CDR2 LQKENI. CDR3 sequence reads: CASSPLGQPNEKLFF. The DNA of the CDR3 is TGTGCCAGCTCACCACTGGGACAGCCTAATGAAAAACTGTTTTTT.

This clone was observed once. The chain uses TRBV6-5 and TRBJ1-4, with 9 bases matching TRBD1. V trimming: 5 bases; J trimming: 5 bases; junction bases outside the gene matches: 6. Germline V gives CDR1 MNHEY, CDR2 SVGAGI. CDR3 size: 15 residues. CDR3 amino acids: CASSRGQGLNEKLFF. CDR3 bases: TGTGCCAGCAGTCGGGGACAGGGTTTAAATGAAAAACTGTTTTTT.

The chain uses TRBV2 and TRBJ1-2, with no clear D. The length of the CDR3 is 18 residues. The germline CDR1 and CDR2 sequences are SNHLY and FYNNEI. Trimming stripped 6 bases from V and 0 bases from J, with 23 bases between. The DNA of the CDR3 is TGTGCCAGCAGCCCCCTCCCACAAATGGCCGATTCTAACTATGGCTACACCTTC. Translating it yields CASSPLPQMADSNYGYTF.

The chain links TRBV6-1 to TRBJ1-2; 9 bases fit TRBD1. In germline, CDR1 is MNHNS, CDR2 SASEGT. The CDR3 length is 14 residues. Germline trimming cut 7 bases from V and 7 bases from J; bases unmatched to any gene: 10. CDR3 loop: CASTPGTGTRGYTF. The CDR3 DNA sequence: TGTGCCAGCACCCCCGGGACAGGGACGCGTGGCTACACCTTC.

The genes are TRBV2 and TRBJ2-5; 13 nucleotides align to TRBD2. The CDR3 loop spans 15 amino acids. Germline V gene lookup returns CDR1 SNHLY and CDR2 FYNNEI. Germline trimming cut 4 bases from V and 5 bases from J; bases unmatched to any gene: 4. CDR3 in amino acids: CASSGLAGGLETQYF. The DNA for the CDR3 is TGTGCCAGCAGTGGACTAGCGGGGGGCCTGGAGACCCAGTACTTC.

The chain employs TRBV2 and TRBJ1-6, with D maybe TRBD1 (6 bases). V was clipped by 8 bases and J by 6 bases, with 11 bases between them. CDR3 length: 13 amino acids. The germline V gene has CDR1 SNHLY and CDR2 FYNNEI. This CDR3 is CASRQELNSPLHF. The CDR3 DNA is TGTGCCAGCCGACAGGAACTTAATTCACCCCTCCACTTT.